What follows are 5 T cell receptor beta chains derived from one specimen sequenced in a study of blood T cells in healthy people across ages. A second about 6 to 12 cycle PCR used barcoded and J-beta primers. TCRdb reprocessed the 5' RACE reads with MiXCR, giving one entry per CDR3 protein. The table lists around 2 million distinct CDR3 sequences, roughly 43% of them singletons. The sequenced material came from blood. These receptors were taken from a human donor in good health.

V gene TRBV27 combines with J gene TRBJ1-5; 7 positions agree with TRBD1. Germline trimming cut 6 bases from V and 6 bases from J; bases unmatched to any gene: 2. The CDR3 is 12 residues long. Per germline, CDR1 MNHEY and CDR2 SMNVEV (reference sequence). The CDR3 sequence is CASRSGGQPQHF. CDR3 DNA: TGTGCCAGCAGATCAGGGGGTCAGCCCCAGCATTTT.

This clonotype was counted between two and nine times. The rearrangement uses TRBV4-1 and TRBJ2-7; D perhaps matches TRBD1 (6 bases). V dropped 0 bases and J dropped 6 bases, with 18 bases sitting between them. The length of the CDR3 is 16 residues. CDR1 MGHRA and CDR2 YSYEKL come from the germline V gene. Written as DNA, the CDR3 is TGCGCCAGCAGCCAAGATCAAACCCAGGGGTGGCGCGAGCAGTACTTC. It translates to CASSQDQTQGWREQYF.

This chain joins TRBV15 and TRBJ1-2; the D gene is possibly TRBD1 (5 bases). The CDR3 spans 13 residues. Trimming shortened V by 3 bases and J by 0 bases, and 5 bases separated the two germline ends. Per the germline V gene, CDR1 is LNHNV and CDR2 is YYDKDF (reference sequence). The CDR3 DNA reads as TGTGCCACCAGCAGCAGGGCTAACTATGGCTACACCTTC. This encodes CATSSRANYGYTF.

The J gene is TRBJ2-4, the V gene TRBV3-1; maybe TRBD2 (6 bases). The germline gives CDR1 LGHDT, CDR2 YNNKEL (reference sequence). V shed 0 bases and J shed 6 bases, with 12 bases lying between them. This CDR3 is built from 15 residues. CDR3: CASSQDLTGGNIQYF. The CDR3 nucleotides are TGTGCCAGCAGCCAAGACTTGACCGGGGGAAACATTCAGTACTTC.

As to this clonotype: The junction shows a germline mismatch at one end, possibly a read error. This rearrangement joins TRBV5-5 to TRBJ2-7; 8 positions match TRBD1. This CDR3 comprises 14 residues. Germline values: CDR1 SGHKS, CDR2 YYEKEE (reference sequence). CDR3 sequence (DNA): TGTTCCAGCAGCCTATCGGACAGGGCCTACGAGCAGTACTTC. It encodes CSSSLSDRAYEQYF.